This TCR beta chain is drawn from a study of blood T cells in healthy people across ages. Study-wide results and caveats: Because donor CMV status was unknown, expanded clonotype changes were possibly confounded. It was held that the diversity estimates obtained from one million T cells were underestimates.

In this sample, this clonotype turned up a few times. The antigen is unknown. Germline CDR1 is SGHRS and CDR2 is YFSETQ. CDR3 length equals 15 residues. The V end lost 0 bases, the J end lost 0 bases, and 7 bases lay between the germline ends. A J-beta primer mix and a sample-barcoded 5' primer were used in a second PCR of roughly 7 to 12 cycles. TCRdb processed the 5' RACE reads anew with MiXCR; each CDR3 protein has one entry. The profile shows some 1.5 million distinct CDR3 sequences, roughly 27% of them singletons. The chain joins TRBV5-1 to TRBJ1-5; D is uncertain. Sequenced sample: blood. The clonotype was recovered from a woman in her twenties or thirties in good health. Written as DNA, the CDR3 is TGCGCCAGCAGCTTGGCTGCTTATAGCAATCAGCCCCAGCATTTT. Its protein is CASSLAAYSNQPQHF. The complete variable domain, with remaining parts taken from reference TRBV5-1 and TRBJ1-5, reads KAGVTQTPRYLIKTRGQQVTLSCSPISGHRSVSWYQQTPGQGLQFLFEYFSETQRNKGNFPGRFSGRQFSNSRSEMNVSTLELGDSALYLCASSLAAYSNQPQHFGDGTRLSIL.